A selection of T cell receptor beta chains follows, all from one sample in a study of CD8+ T cells in alopecia areata. Assay: immunoSEQ multiplex PCR; the TCRdb copy retains only in-frame clones and omits some. The sample holds approximately 180,000 clones, 50% to 70% seen once. Specimen: CD4+ T cells sorted from blood, collected at week 0. Receptors originate from a human donor with alopecia areata. Each CDR3 is given with its conserved first and last residue. A D gene is named only where the DNA matches it firmly. Not every row has a clone size; where given, it reads once, few, many or a size class.

DNA: TGCGCCAGCAGCTCGCAGGGTACCCACGAGCAGTACTTC
CDR3: CASSSQGTHEQYF
J: TRBJ2-7
size: NA
D: NA
V: TRBV5-1

DNA: TGTGCCTGGAGTTCAGGGGCAGGCTATGGCTACACCTTC
CDR3: CAWSSGAGYGYTF
J: TRBJ1-2
size: NA
D: NA
V: TRBV30

DNA: TGTGCCAGCAGTACTAGAGCTGAGCAGTACTTC
CDR3: CASSTRAEQYF
J: TRBJ2-7
size: NA
D: NA
V: TRBV6-5

DNA: TGTGCCAGCTCTCCCCCGACTAGCGGGAACACCGGGGAGCTGTTTTTT
CDR3: CASSPPTSGNTGELFF
J: TRBJ2-2
size: once
D: TRBD2
V: TRBV14

DNA: TGTGCCAGCAGCTCAGGACAGGGACATGAAAAACTGTTTTTT
CDR3: CASSSGQGHEKLFF
J: TRBJ1-4
size: NA
D: TRBD1
V: TRBV7-6

DNA: TGTGCCAGCTCACCTCAAAGGGGAGAAGCTTTCTTT
CDR3: CASSPQRGEAFF
J: TRBJ1-1
size: NA
D: NA
V: TRBV18

DNA: TGTGCCAGCAGTCCCCGTGGCAGGGGTTCTTCACCCCTCCACTTT
CDR3: CASSPRGRGSSPLHF
J: TRBJ1-6
size: once
D: NA
V: TRBV27

DNA: TGTGCCACCAGCAGAGACCCCGGGACGTTTGAAAAACTGTTTTTT
CDR3: CATSRDPGTFEKLFF
J: TRBJ1-4
size: few
D: NA
V: TRBV15

DNA: TGTGCCACCAGCAGAGATGGGCAGAGAGGGTACGAGCAGTACTTC
CDR3: CATSRDGQRGYEQYF
J: TRBJ2-7
size: NA
D: NA
V: TRBV15

DNA: TGTGCCAGCAGAGGGACAGGGGCCTACAATGAGCAGTTCTTC
CDR3: CASRGTGAYNEQFF
J: TRBJ2-1
size: NA
D: TRBD1
V: TRBV2

DNA: TGCGCCAGCAGCCAAGGACAGGGAGGAGGCTACACCTTC
CDR3: CASSQGQGGGYTF
J: TRBJ1-2
size: NA
D: TRBD1
V: TRBV4-3

DNA: TGTGCCACCAGCAGCGCAGCGGGGGCCGGGGAGCTGTTTTTT
CDR3: CATSSAAGAGELFF
J: TRBJ2-2
size: NA
D: TRBD2
V: TRBV15

DNA: TGCAGCGTTGCCCTCGTTCAAGTGGACAGTTCCCAAGCTTTCTTT
CDR3: CSVALVQVDSSQAFF
J: TRBJ1-1
size: NA
D: NA
V: TRBV29-1

DNA: TGCGCCAGCAGATCTACCGGAGGCACAGATACGCAGTATTTT
CDR3: CASRSTGGTDTQYF
J: TRBJ2-3
size: NA
D: NA
V: TRBV5-1

DNA: TGCGCCAGCAGCCCCCTGGGGGGCTCCTACGAGCAGTACTTC
CDR3: CASSPLGGSYEQYF
J: TRBJ2-7
size: NA
D: NA
V: TRBV5-1

DNA: TGCAGCGTTGCCAGCCAAGAGACCCAGTACTTC
CDR3: CSVASQETQYF
J: TRBJ2-5
size: NA
D: NA
V: TRBV29-1

DNA: TGCAGCGTCGAGACCTCATCCTACGAGCAGTACTTC
CDR3: CSVETSSYEQYF
J: TRBJ2-7
size: NA
D: NA
V: TRBV29-1

DNA: TGTGCCAGCAGCTTAGCCGGACAGCGGGGAGAGACCCAGTACTTC
CDR3: CASSLAGQRGETQYF
J: TRBJ2-5
size: NA
D: NA
V: TRBV7-6

DNA: TGTGCCAGCAGCCCTACTAGCGGCACAGATACGCAGTATTTT
CDR3: CASSPTSGTDTQYF
J: TRBJ2-3
size: NA
D: TRBD2
V: TRBV11-2

DNA: TGTGCCAGCAGCGTAGGCCCGCTTAGTGAGCAGTTCTTC
CDR3: CASSVGPLSEQFF
J: TRBJ2-1
size: NA
D: NA
V: TRBV9

DNA: TGTGCCAGCTACAGCAGGGTCTCCTACGAGCAGTACTTC
CDR3: CASYSRVSYEQYF
J: TRBJ2-7
size: NA
D: NA
V: TRBV27

DNA: TGCGCCAGCGGGACAGGGTTTGAATACGAGCAGTACTTC
CDR3: CASGTGFEYEQYF
J: TRBJ2-7
size: few
D: TRBD1
V: TRBV5-1

DNA: TGTGCCAGCAGCTCAGGACAGGGCTCACCCCTCCACTTT
CDR3: CASSSGQGSPLHF
J: TRBJ1-6
size: NA
D: TRBD1
V: TRBV7-3

DNA: TGTGCCTGGGTTAGCGGGGGGGCCGATACGCAGTATTTT
CDR3: CAWVSGGADTQYF
J: TRBJ2-3
size: once
D: TRBD2
V: TRBV30

DNA: TGTGCCAGCAGCTACGACCCCGACAGGGGCAGGGGCTACACCTTC
CDR3: CASSYDPDRGRGYTF
J: TRBJ1-2
size: NA
D: TRBD1
V: TRBV7-2

DNA: TGTGCCAGTAACCCCCGGGACAGGGGGCGTGCGAATGAGCAGTTCTTC
CDR3: CASNPRDRGRANEQFF
J: TRBJ2-1
size: NA
D: TRBD1
V: TRBV19

DNA: TGCGCCAGCAGTTTCGCAGGGAGCTCTGGGGCCAACGTCCTGACTTTC
CDR3: CASSFAGSSGANVLTF
J: TRBJ2-6
size: few
D: NA
V: TRBV5-1

DNA: TGTGCCTGGACAGGGGGCATGACTGAAGCTTTCTTT
CDR3: CAWTGGMTEAFF
J: TRBJ1-1
size: once
D: TRBD1
V: TRBV30

DNA: TGTGCCTGGAGCGAGGGGACTAGGAGCTCCTACGAGCAGTACTTC
CDR3: CAWSEGTRSSYEQYF
J: TRBJ2-7
size: NA
D: TRBD2
V: TRBV30

DNA: TGTGCCAGCGTGAGGAGACTGGAGAACACTGAAGCTTTCTTT
CDR3: CASVRRLENTEAFF
J: TRBJ1-1
size: NA
D: NA
V: TRBV2

DNA: TGCGCCAGCAGTGAGATGGACTCCCTCAAAGAGACCCAGTACTTC
CDR3: CASSEMDSLKETQYF
J: TRBJ2-5
size: few
D: NA
V: TRBV10-2

DNA: TGTGCCAGCAGCCCGAGAGAGGGACAGGGGGCGAATGAGCAGTTCTTC
CDR3: CASSPREGQGANEQFF
J: TRBJ2-1
size: NA
D: TRBD1
V: TRBV9

DNA: TGTGCCAGCAGCGTAGGGCAGGGATGGGAAAAACTGTTTTTT
CDR3: CASSVGQGWEKLFF
J: TRBJ1-4
size: NA
D: NA
V: TRBV9

DNA: TGCAGTGCTAGGAGCGGCTACGAGCAGTACTTC
CDR3: CSARSGYEQYF
J: TRBJ2-7
size: few
D: NA
V: TRBV20-1

DNA: TGCAGCGTTACAGTTACCTCCTACGAGCAGTACTTC
CDR3: CSVTVTSYEQYF
J: TRBJ2-7
size: few
D: NA
V: TRBV29-1

DNA: TGTGCCAGCAGACCACAGGGGATGGGGGCTAGAAGCTACACCTTC
CDR3: CASRPQGMGARSYTF
J: TRBJ1-2
size: once
D: TRBD1
V: TRBV27

DNA: TGTGCCTGGAGTCCGGGACAACTCTATGGCTACACCTTC
CDR3: CAWSPGQLYGYTF
J: TRBJ1-2
size: NA
D: NA
V: TRBV30

DNA: TGTGCCAGCTCACTCTCTGGGGCCAACGTCCTGACTTTC
CDR3: CASSLSGANVLTF
J: TRBJ2-6
size: NA
D: NA
V: TRBV18

DNA: TGTGCCACCAGCAGAGATCTTTCAGGGGGCAATTTTGAGACCCAGTACTTC
CDR3: CATSRDLSGGNFETQYF
J: TRBJ2-5
size: once
D: TRBD1
V: TRBV15

DNA: TGCGCCAGCAGCCAAGGACACAACAATGAGCAGTTCTTC
CDR3: CASSQGHNNEQFF
J: TRBJ2-1
size: NA
D: NA
V: TRBV5-1

DNA: TGCAGCGTTGGGGCGGGGACTAGCGTCCATGAGCAGTTCTTC
CDR3: CSVGAGTSVHEQFF
J: TRBJ2-1
size: few
D: TRBD2
V: TRBV29-1

DNA: TGTGCCAGCAGTAAGTCAGGGACCTACGAGCAGTACTTC
CDR3: CASSKSGTYEQYF
J: TRBJ2-7
size: NA
D: NA
V: TRBV27

DNA: TGCAGCGTTGAGAGTGGCTATGGCTACACCTTC
CDR3: CSVESGYGYTF
J: TRBJ1-2
size: few
D: NA
V: TRBV29-1

DNA: TGTGCCAGCAGTACCCCGACAGGTTTAAGTTCTGAAGCTTTCTTT
CDR3: CASSTPTGLSSEAFF
J: TRBJ1-1
size: many
D: NA
V: TRBV27

DNA: TGTGCCAGCAGCTTAGCGAGGTTGAGCTACACCTTC
CDR3: CASSLARLSYTF
J: TRBJ1-2
size: few
D: NA
V: TRBV7-2